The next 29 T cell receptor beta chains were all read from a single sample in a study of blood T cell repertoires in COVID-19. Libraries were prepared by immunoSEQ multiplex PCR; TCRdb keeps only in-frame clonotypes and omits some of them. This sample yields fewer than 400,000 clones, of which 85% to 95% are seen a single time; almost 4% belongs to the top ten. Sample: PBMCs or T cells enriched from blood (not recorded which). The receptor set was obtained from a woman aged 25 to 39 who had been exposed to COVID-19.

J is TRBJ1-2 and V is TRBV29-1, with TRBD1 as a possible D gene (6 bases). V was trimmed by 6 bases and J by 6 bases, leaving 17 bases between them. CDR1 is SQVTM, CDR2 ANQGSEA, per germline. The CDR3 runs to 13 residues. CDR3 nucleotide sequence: TGCAGCGTGCGAGGAGTGGGACATGATGGCTACACCTTC. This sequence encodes CSVRGVGHDGYTF.

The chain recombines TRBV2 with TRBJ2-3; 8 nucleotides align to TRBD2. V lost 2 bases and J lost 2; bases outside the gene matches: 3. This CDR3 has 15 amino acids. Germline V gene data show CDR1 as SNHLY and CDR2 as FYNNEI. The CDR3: CASSEKRGPTDTQYF. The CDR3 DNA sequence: TGTGCCAGCAGTGAAAAGCGGGGGCCCACAGATACGCAGTATTTT.

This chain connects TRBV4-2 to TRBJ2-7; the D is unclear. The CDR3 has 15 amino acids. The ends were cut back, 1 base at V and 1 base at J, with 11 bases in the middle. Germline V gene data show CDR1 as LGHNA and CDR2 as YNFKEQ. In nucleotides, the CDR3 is TGTGCCAGCAGCCAAGCTTTAGAGGCGTCCTACGAGCAGTACTTC. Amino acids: CASSQALEASYEQYF.

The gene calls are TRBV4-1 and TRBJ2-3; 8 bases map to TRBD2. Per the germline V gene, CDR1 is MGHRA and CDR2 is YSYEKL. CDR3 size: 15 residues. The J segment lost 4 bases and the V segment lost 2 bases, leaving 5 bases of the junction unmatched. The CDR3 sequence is CASSQIAGIPDTQYF. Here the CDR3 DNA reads TGCGCCAGCAGCCAAATAGCGGGGATCCCAGATACGCAGTATTTT.

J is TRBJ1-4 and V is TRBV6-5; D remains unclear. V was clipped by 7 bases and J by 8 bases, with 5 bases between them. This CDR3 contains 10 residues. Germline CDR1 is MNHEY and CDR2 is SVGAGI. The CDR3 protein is CASTLEKLFF. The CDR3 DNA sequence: TGTGCCAGCACCTTGGAAAAACTGTTTTTT.

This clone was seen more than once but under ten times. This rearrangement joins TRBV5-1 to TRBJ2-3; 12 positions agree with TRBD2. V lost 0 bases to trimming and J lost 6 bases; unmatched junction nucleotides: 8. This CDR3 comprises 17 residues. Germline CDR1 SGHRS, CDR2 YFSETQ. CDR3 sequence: CASSLVPSGGAKDTQYF. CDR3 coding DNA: TGCGCCAGCAGCTTGGTGCCTAGCGGGGGGGCTAAGGATACGCAGTATTTT.

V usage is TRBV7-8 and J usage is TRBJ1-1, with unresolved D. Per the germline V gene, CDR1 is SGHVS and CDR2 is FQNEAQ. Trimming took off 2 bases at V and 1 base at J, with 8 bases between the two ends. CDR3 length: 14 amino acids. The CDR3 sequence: CASSLWEENTEAFF. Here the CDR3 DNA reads TGTGCCAGCAGCTTATGGGAGGAGAACACTGAAGCTTTCTTT.

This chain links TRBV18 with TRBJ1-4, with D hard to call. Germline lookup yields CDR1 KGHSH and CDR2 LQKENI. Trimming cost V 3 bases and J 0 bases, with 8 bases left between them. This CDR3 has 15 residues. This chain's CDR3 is CASSPSAATNEKLFF. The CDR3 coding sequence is TGTGCCAGCTCACCCTCAGCGGCAACTAATGAAAAACTGTTTTTT.

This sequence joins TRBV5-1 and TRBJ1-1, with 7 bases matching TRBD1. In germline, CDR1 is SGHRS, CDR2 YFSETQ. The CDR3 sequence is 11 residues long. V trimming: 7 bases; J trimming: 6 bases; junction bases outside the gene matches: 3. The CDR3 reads CASGDRAEAFF. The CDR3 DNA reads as TGCGCCAGCGGGGACAGAGCTGAAGCTTTCTTT.

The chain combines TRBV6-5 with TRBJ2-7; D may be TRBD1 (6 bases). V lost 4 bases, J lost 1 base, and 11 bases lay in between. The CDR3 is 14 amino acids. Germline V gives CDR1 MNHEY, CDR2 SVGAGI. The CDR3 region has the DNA TGTGCCAGCAGTTTAATGGACAGTTCCTACGAGCAGTACTTC. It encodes CASSLMDSSYEQYF.

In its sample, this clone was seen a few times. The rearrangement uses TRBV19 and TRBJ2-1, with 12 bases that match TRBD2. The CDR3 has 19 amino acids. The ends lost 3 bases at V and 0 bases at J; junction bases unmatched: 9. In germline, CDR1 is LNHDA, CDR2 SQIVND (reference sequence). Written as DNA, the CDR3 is TGTGCCAGTAGTATCTCGACTAGCGGGGGTATTAGCTCCTACAATGAGCAGTTCTTC. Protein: CASSISTSGGISSYNEQFF. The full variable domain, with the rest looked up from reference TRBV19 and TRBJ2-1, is DGGITQSPKYLFRKEGQNVTLSCEQNLNHDAMYWYRQDPGQGLRLIYYSQIVNDFQKGDIAEGYSVSREKKESFPLTVTSAQKNPTAFYLCASSISTSGGISSYNEQFFGPGTRLTVL.

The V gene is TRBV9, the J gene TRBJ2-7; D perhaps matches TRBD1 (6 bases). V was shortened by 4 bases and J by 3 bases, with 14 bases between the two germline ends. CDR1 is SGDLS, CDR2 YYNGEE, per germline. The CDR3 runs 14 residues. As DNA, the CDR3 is TGTGCCAGCAGCTCAACCGGACAGAGCTACGAGCAGTACTTC. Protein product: CASSSTGQSYEQYF.

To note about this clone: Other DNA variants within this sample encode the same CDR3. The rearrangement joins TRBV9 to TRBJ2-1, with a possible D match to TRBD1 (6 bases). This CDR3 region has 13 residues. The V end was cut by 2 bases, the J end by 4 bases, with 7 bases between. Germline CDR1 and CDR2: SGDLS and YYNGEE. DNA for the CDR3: TGTGCCAGCAGCGTCGGACAGTACAATGAGCAGTTCTTC. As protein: CASSVGQYNEQFF.

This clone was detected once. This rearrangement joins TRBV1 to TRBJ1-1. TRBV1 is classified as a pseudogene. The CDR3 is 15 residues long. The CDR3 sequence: CTSSQGLRLNTEAFF. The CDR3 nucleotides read TGCACCAGCAGCCAAGGGTTGAGGCTAAACACTGAAGCTTTCTTT.

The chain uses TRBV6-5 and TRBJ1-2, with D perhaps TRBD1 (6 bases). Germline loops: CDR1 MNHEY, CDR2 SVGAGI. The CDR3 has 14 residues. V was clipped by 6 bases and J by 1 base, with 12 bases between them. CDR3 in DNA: TGTGCCAGCAGCGCTTTACAGGGTAACTATGGCTACACCTTC. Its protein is CASSALQGNYGYTF.

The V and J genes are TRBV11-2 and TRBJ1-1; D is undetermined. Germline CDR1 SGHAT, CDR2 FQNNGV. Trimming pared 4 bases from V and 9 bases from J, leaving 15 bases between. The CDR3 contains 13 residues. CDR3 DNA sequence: TGTGCCAGCAGCTCCCCCCGACGAGGGAAAGCTTTCTTT. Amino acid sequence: CASSSPRRGKAFF.

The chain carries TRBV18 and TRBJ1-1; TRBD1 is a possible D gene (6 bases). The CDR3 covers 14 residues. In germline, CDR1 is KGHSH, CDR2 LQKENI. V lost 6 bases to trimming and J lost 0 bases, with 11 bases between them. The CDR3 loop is CASSSTGMNTEAFF. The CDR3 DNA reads TGTGCCAGCTCCTCGACAGGTATGAACACTGAAGCTTTCTTT. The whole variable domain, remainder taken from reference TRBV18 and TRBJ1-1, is NAGVMQNPRHLVRRRGQEARLRCSPMKGHSHVYWYRQLPEEGLKFMVYLQKENIIDESGMPKERFSAEFPKEGPSILRIQQVVRGDSAAYFCASSSTGMNTEAFFGQGTRLTVV.

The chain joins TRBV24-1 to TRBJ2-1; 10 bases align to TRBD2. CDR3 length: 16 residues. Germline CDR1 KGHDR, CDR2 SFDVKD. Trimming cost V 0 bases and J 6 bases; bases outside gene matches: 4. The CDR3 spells CATSDLRSGGANEQFF. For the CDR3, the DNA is TGTGCCACCAGTGATTTGCGCAGCGGGGGGGCCAATGAGCAGTTCTTC.

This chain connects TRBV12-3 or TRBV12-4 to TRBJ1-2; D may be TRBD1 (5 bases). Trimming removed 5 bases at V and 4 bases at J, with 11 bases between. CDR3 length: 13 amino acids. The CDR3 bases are TGTGCCAGCAGTCTCAGGGTTAGCTATGGCTACACCTTC. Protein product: CASSLRVSYGYTF.

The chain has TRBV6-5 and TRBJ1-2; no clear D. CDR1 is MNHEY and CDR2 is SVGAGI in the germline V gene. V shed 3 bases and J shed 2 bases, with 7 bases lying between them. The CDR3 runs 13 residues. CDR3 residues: CASSYLRNYGYTF. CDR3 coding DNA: TGTGCCAGCAGTTATTTGCGGAACTATGGCTACACCTTC.

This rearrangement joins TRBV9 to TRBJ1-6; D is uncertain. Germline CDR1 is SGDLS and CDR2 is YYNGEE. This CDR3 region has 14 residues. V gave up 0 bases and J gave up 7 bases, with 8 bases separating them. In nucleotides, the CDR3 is TGTGCCAGCAGCGTAGAGGCAGCGAATTCACCCCTCCACTTT. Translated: CASSVEAANSPLHF.

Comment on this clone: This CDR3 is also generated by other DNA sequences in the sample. The CDR3 region is CASSVGGRTEAFF. Here the CDR3 DNA reads TGTGCCAGCAGCGTAGGAGGGCGCACTGAAGCTTTCTTT. V is TRBV9 and J is TRBJ1-1; no firm D call. This CDR3 is built from 13 residues. Germline CDR1 and CDR2: SGDLS and YYNGEE. The V end was cut by 0 bases, the J end by 4 bases, with 7 bases between. The variable domain in full, with the rest retrieved from reference TRBV9 and TRBJ1-1, is DSGVTQTPKHLITATGQRVTLRCSPRSGDLSVYWYQQSLDQGLQFLIQYYNGEERAKGNILERFSAQQFPDLHSELNLSSLELGDSALYFCASSVGGRTEAFFGQGTRLTVV.

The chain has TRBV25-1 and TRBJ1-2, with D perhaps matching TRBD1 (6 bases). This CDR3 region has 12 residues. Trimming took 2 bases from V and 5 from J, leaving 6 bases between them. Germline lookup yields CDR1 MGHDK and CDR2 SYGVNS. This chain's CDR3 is CASSEQGYGYTF. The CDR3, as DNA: TGTGCCAGCAGTGAACAGGGGTATGGCTACACCTTC.

The CDR3 region has the DNA TGTGCCAGCAGCCAAGCCCGGGACAGCGGGTACCAAGCTTTCTTT. This gives the protein CASSQARDSGYQAFF. The chain links TRBV4-2 to TRBJ1-1; TRBD1 matches 7 bases. The CDR3 sequence is 15 residues long. V shed 1 base and J 9 bases; nucleotides not matched to a gene: 11. CDR1 LGHNA and CDR2 YNFKEQ come from the germline V gene.

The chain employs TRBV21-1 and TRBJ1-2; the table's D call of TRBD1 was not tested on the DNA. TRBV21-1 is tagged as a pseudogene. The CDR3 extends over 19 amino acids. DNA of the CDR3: TGTGCCAGCCCACTGTCTGGTAGGCCCTCAGGGCTGTTGGGCTATGGCTACACCTTC. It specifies CASPLSGRPSGLLGYGYTF.

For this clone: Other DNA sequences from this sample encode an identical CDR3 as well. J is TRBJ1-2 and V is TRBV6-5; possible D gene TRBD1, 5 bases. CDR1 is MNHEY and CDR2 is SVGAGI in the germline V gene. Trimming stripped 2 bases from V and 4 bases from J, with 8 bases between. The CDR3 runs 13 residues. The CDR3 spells CASSYGQAYGYTF. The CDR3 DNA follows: TGTGCCAGCAGTTACGGACAAGCCTATGGCTACACCTTC.

The DNA of the CDR3 is TGTGCCAGCAGCGTAGACAGGAGTACCTACAATGAGCAGTTCTTC. It codes for CASSVDRSTYNEQFF. The V call is TRBV9, the J call TRBJ2-1; D may be TRBD1 (5 bases). Trimming stripped 0 bases from V and 2 bases from J, with 9 bases between. The CDR3 spans 15 residues. The germline CDR1 and CDR2 sequences are SGDLS and YYNGEE.

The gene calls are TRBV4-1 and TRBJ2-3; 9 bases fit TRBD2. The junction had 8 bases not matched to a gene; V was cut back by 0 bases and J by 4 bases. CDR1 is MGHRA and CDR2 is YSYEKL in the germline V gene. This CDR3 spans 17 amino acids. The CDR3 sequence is CASSQDGGLAPPDTQYF. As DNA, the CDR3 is TGCGCCAGCAGCCAAGATGGGGGACTAGCCCCCCCAGATACGCAGTATTTT.

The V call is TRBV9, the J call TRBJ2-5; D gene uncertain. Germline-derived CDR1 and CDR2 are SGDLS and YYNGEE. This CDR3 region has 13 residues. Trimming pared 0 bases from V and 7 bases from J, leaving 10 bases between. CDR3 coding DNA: TGTGCCAGCAGCGTAGACCTGGCGGCGACCCAGTACTTC. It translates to CASSVDLAATQYF.